This paragraph reports one T cell receptor beta chain. This sample stems from a study of CD8+ T cells in alopecia areata. Researchers took lesional scalp punch biopsies and peripheral blood from people who were alopecia areata patients. Sorting separated CD4+ and CD8+ T cells out of PBMCs. It was cDNA, reverse transcribed from extracted RNA, that served as the sequencing template. The method was immunoSEQ multiplex PCR; TCRdb's version includes in-frame clones alone and lacks a portion of them. Of about 110,000 clones in the sample, 55% to 60% were seen once. The CDR3 sequence is 17 residues long. After removal of 6 bases from V and 0 bases from J, the junction contained 8 bases not matched to a gene. The germline V gene has CDR1 MGHRA and CDR2 YSYEKL.

The sequencing sample was made of NKG2D-low CD8+ T cells sorted from blood. This clonotype originated in a human donor with alopecia areata. The genes are TRBV4-1 and TRBJ2-4; 10 positions match TRBD2. The CDR3, as DNA: TGCGCCAGCAGAGAGGAAGCGGGAGGGCTAGCCAAAAACATTCAGTACTTC. Translation gives CASREEAGGLAKNIQYF.